What follows are 10 T cell receptor beta chains derived from one specimen sequenced in a study of siplizumab effects on memory and regulatory T cells. Here immunoSEQ multiplex PCR was the method, and the copy in TCRdb shows in-frame clones only, minus some. Of tens of thousands of clones listed, 89% are singletons. Material: naive CD4+ T cells sorted from blood. The receptors were sampled from a human donor in good health.

The chain uses TRBV5-1 and TRBJ2-6, with 10 bases identical to TRBD1. The CDR3 extends over 16 amino acids. CDR1 is SGHRS and CDR2 is YFSETQ in the germline V gene. With V trimmed by 4 bases and J by 2 bases, 3 bases remained unmatched. DNA for the CDR3: TGCGCCAGCAGCCAGACAGGGGGCGCTGGGGCCAACGTCCTGACTTTC. Its translation is CASSQTGGAGANVLTF.

This sequence joins TRBV28 and TRBJ2-5, with D possibly being TRBD2 (5 bases). The CDR3 is 13 amino acids. Germline CDR1 is MDHEN and CDR2 is SYDVKM. Trimming removed 6 bases at V and 4 bases at J, with 12 bases between. For the CDR3, the DNA is TGTGCCAGCAGCCCGAGGGTACGAGAGACCCAGTACTTC. The encoded protein is CASSPRVRETQYF. The variable domain in full, with the rest retrieved from reference TRBV28 and TRBJ2-5, is DVKVTQSSRYLVKRTGEKVFLECVQDMDHENMFWYRQDPGLGLRLIYFSYDVKMKEKGDIPEGYSVSREKKERFSLILESASTNQTSMYLCASSPRVRETQYFGPGTRLLVL.

This clone was found once. V gene TRBV5-1 combines with J gene TRBJ2-1; D is ambiguous. The CDR3 runs 15 residues. Germline V CDR1 and CDR2: SGHRS, YFSETQ. V lost 8 bases, J lost 2 bases, and 17 bases lay in between. Written as DNA, the CDR3 is TGCGCCAGTCGGTTACACCCCCAGGCCTACAATGAGCAGTTCTTC. This sequence encodes CASRLHPQAYNEQFF.

The chain combines TRBV5-1 with TRBJ1-1; 7 bases are a match to TRBD1. The CDR3 sequence is 14 residues long. Germline CDR1 is SGHRS and CDR2 is YFSETQ. With 4 bases clipped from V and 1 base from J, the junction kept 4 bases outside the gene matches. Here the CDR3 reads CASSAGQANTEAFF. The CDR3 nucleotides read TGCGCCAGCAGCGCAGGACAGGCGAACACTGAAGCTTTCTTT.

V gene TRBV27 combines with J gene TRBJ2-7, with 9 bases aligning to TRBD1. Germline values: CDR1 MNHEY, CDR2 SMNVEV (reference sequence). The CDR3 loop spans 12 amino acids. The ends lost 7 bases at V and 4 bases at J; junction bases unmatched: 2. The CDR3 loop reads CASKDRGYEQYF. In DNA, the CDR3 is TGTGCCAGCAAGGACAGGGGTTACGAGCAGTACTTC.

This rearrangement joins TRBV5-5 to TRBJ1-2; D perhaps matches TRBD1 (5 bases). The ends were cut back, 2 bases at V and 6 bases at J, with 8 bases in the middle. The CDR3 has 12 residues. The germline gives CDR1 SGHKS, CDR2 YYEKEE (reference sequence). CDR3 DNA sequence: TGTGCCAGCAGCTTTGAGGGGAATGGCTACACCTTC. Protein sequence: CASSFEGNGYTF.

This chain joins TRBV7-9 and TRBJ1-4; TRBD1 is a possible D gene (5 bases). This CDR3 region has 16 residues. The germline V and J ends were trimmed by 2 bases and 2 bases, with 12 bases remaining between them. Germline V gene lookup returns CDR1 SEHNR and CDR2 FQNEAQ (reference sequence). The CDR3 bases are TGTGCCAGCAGCTTATTTCAGGGAGGGACTAATGAAAAACTGTTTTTT. Protein sequence: CASSLFQGGTNEKLFF.

The V call is TRBV18, the J call TRBJ1-4; 9 bases line up with TRBD1. V lost 2 bases to trimming and J lost 6 bases; unmatched junction nucleotides: 4. Per germline, CDR1 KGHSH and CDR2 LQKENI. This CDR3 comprises 15 residues. The CDR3 sequence: CASSPGTGGHEKLFF. In DNA form, the CDR3 reads TGTGCCAGCTCACCAGGTACAGGGGGCCATGAAAAACTGTTTTTT. Full variable domain (outside the CDR3, taken from reference TRBV18 and TRBJ1-4): NAGVMQNPRHLVRRRGQEARLRCSPMKGHSHVYWYRQLPEEGLKFMVYLQKENIIDESGMPKERFSAEFPKEGPSILRIQQVVRGDSAAYFCASSPGTGGHEKLFFGSGTQLSVL.

CDR3 region: CASSAGGFYGYTF. As DNA, the CDR3 is TGTGCCAGCAGCGCCGGGGGTTTCTATGGCTACACCTTC. This chain links TRBV9 with TRBJ1-2; possible D gene TRBD1, 5 bases. The ends were cut back, 3 bases at V and 4 bases at J, with 10 bases in the middle. Germline CDR1 reads SGDLS; CDR2 reads YYNGEE. This CDR3 region has 13 residues.

The chain links TRBV29-1 to TRBJ2-1; D ambiguous. This CDR3 spans 12 amino acids. The V end was cut by 6 bases, the J end by 2 bases, with 8 bases between. Germline V gene sequence: CDR1 SQVTM, CDR2 ANQGSEA. CDR3 sequence reads: CSVDLTYNEQFF. DNA of the CDR3: TGCAGCGTCGACTTAACCTACAATGAGCAGTTCTTC.